The 8 T cell receptor beta chains in this list originate from one sample, sequenced in a study of T cells in Graves' hyperthyroidism and ophthalmopathy. Amplification of TCR beta CDR3 regions used RNA as the template. The TCR CDR3 was amplified in a first-round RT-PCR using the HTBI primer set. TCRdb redid the calling of the multiplex PCR reads with MiXCR, one entry per CDR3 protein. In the table there are some 570,000 distinct CDR3 sequences, approximately 15% of which are singletons. Sequenced material: blood. These receptors were obtained from a woman under 30 with Graves' ophthalmopathy.

This clonotype has a count of ten or more. The J gene is TRBJ1-4, the V gene TRBV7-6, with D perhaps TRBD1 (5 bases). The CDR3 contains 18 residues. Trimming left V 2 bases short and J 6 bases short, with 22 bases between. The germline V gene encodes CDR1 SGHVS and CDR2 FNYEAQ. In DNA form, the CDR3 reads TGTGCCAGCAGCTTATCTGGGGGTACCTCCTCTCGGGATGAAAAACTGTTTTTT. This sequence encodes CASSLSGGTSSRDEKLFF.

This clonotype was found many times. The chain recombines TRBV13 with TRBJ2-4; TRBD2 matches at 12 bases. Germline CDR1 is PRHDT and CDR2 is FYEKMQ (reference sequence). CDR3 length: 17 amino acids. V was clipped by 10 bases and J by 0 bases; unmatched bases: 10. The DNA for the CDR3 is TGTGCCACCTTACGACTAGCGGGAGCACTAGCCAAAAACATTCAGTACTTC. Amino acids: CATLRLAGALAKNIQYF.

This clonotype was recorded at least ten times. The chain combines TRBV11-3 with TRBJ1-1; no clear D. V was clipped by 1 base and J by 4 bases, with 7 bases between them. Germline lookup yields CDR1 SGHNT and CDR2 YENEEA. The CDR3 totals 13 residues. The CDR3 loop reads CASSLVASTEAFF. CDR3 nucleotide sequence: TGTGCCAGCAGCTTAGTGGCAAGCACTGAAGCTTTCTTT.

The sample holds many counts of this clonotype. The genes are TRBV20-1 and TRBJ2-7; 9 nucleotides align to TRBD2. This CDR3 contains 16 residues. J lost 1 base, V lost 0 bases, and 7 bases had no gene match. Per the germline V gene, CDR1 is DFQATT and CDR2 is SNEGSKA (reference sequence). The CDR3 region is CSARDEGGLASYEQYF. The CDR3 DNA reads TGCAGTGCTAGAGATGAAGGGGGACTAGCATCCTACGAGCAGTACTTC.

This chain connects TRBV13 to TRBJ2-7, with 9 bases matching TRBD1. Gene TRBJ2-1 matches the end of the DNA better, so the J call may be wrong. CDR1 and CDR2 (germline): PRHDT, FYEKMQ (reference sequence). This CDR3 has 14 amino acids. CDR3 DNA: TGTGCCAGCAGCCCGGGACAGGGTTCCTACGAGCAGTTCTTC. It yields the protein CASSPGQGSYEQFF.

This clonotype occurred many times. The chain couples TRBV12-3 or TRBV12-4 to TRBJ1-5; D unclear. V lost 3 bases and J 0 bases, leaving 18 bases between the germline ends. The CDR3 loop spans 18 amino acids. DNA of the CDR3: TGTGCCAGCAGTTTCGTTGGTAGGGTATTCTATAGCAATCAGCCCCAGCATTTT. As protein: CASSFVGRVFYSNQPQHF.

This chain connects TRBV19 to TRBJ2-7, with 9 bases that match TRBD1. With V trimmed by 6 bases and J by 2 bases, 8 bases remained unmatched. The CDR3 has 15 amino acids. Germline V CDR1 and CDR2: LNHDA, SQIVND (reference sequence). This CDR3 is CASSIGQGIPYEQYF. CDR3 bases: TGTGCCAGTAGCATCGGACAGGGGATACCCTACGAGCAGTACTTC.

This clonotype was detected ten times or more. CDR3 region: CASSTGLAADSYEQYF. The DNA of the CDR3 is TGTGCCAGCAGTACGGGACTAGCGGCCGATTCCTACGAGCAGTACTTC. The rearrangement links TRBV2 to TRBJ2-7; 11 positions agree with TRBD2. This CDR3 is built from 16 residues. V trimming: 5 bases; J trimming: 1 base; junction bases outside the gene matches: 7. Germline CDR1 and CDR2: SNHLY and FYNNEI.